This TCR beta chain was observed in a study of blood T cells in healthy people across ages. For the second PCR, which ran for about 7 to 11 cycles, a sample-barcoded 5' primer and a J-beta primer mix were used. TCRdb reprocessed the 5' RACE reads with MiXCR, giving one entry per CDR3 protein. The profile shows roughly 730,000 distinct CDR3 sequences, roughly three fifths of them singletons. Isolation yielded PBMCs, at least 6.5 million per sample, in every case. CDR1 is SGHVS, CDR2 FNYEAQ, per germline. V was pared by 3 bases and J by 7 bases, with 20 bases between. CDR3 size: 16 residues. The sequence derives from a man aged 35-49 years in good health. J is TRBJ2-3 and V is TRBV7-6, with D perhaps given as TRBD1 or TRBD2 (5 bases each). Input material: blood. CDR3 region: CASSLAGTHSENTQYF. CDR3 DNA sequence: TGTGCCAGCAGCTTGGCCGGGACCCATTCTGAGAATACGCAGTATTTT.